These 20 T cell receptor beta chains were all obtained from the same sample, sequenced in a study of blood T cell repertoires in COVID-19. The data were produced by immunoSEQ multiplex PCR, yet TCRdb's version contains in-frame clones alone and is incomplete. Of some 300,000 clones detected, 90% appear once; the ten largest clones hold about 4%. The material sequenced was PBMCs or T cells enriched from blood (not recorded which). These receptors all come from a woman under 40 who had been exposed to COVID-19.

The rearrangement joins TRBV4-1 to TRBJ2-2, with 10 positions matching TRBD2. V gave up 5 bases and J gave up 2 bases; unmatched junction bases: 8. CDR1 MGHRA and CDR2 YSYEKL come from the germline V gene. This CDR3 is built from 17 residues. The CDR3 DNA follows: TGCGCCAGCAGCTTAAAAGCGGGGGGGACAAACACCGGGGAGCTGTTTTTT. Translating it yields CASSLKAGGTNTGELFF.

The V and J genes are TRBV21-1 and TRBJ1-1; TRBD1 is the table's D call and was not checked against the DNA. TRBV21-1 is tagged as a pseudogene. The CDR3 sequence is 17 residues long. The CDR3 bases are TGTGCCAGTTATTGGGGACAGGGGGTTTTGATGAACACTGAAGCTTTCTTT. It is translated as CASYWGQGVLMNTEAFF.

The chain links TRBV4-2 to TRBJ1-3, with D possibly matching TRBD1 (6 bases). The V gene lost 8 bases and the J gene lost 3 bases, with 17 bases spanning the gap. From germline, CDR1 is LGHNA and CDR2 YNFKEQ. The CDR3 is 15 residues long. The CDR3 sequence: CASRELQGGGNTIYF. CDR3 coding DNA: TGTGCCAGCCGCGAATTACAGGGCGGTGGAAACACCATATATTTT.

The genes are TRBV7-8 and TRBJ2-3, with TRBD2 matching over 9 bases. V lost 8 bases and J lost 0; bases outside the gene matches: 9. Per germline, CDR1 SGHVS and CDR2 FQNEAQ. This CDR3 spans 16 amino acids. The CDR3 DNA reads TGTGCCAGCGGTGGGCTGGGACTAGCCAGCACAGATACGCAGTATTTT. It yields the protein CASGGLGLASTDTQYF. Full variable domain (missing parts from reference TRBV7-8 and TRBJ2-3): GAGVSQSPRYKVAKRGQDVALRCDPISGHVSLFWYQQALGQGPEFLTYFQNEAQLDKSGLPSDRFFAERPEGSVSTLKIQRTQQEDSAVYLCASGGLGLASTDTQYFGPGTRLTVL.

The genes are TRBV6-5 and TRBJ2-2; D possibly corresponds to TRBD1 (6 bases). Between the trimmed V and J ends, which lost 6 bases and 3 bases, there was a span of 14 bases. The CDR3 sequence is 15 residues long. CDR1 is MNHEY and CDR2 is SVGAGI in the germline V gene. The CDR3 loop reads CASSLTRGYTGELFF. Here the CDR3 DNA reads TGTGCCAGCAGCCTAACCAGGGGCTACACCGGGGAGCTGTTTTTT.

The chain has TRBV18 and TRBJ2-4; 7 bases map to TRBD1. CDR1 is KGHSH and CDR2 is LQKENI in the germline V gene. With V trimmed by 8 bases and J by 1 base, 14 bases remained unmatched. This CDR3 has 17 residues. The DNA of the CDR3 is TGTGCCAGCGCTCTGGACAGGTCTCCTTTGGCCAAAAACATTCAGTACTTC. It encodes CASALDRSPLAKNIQYF.

The rearrangement uses TRBV6-5 and TRBJ1-1; the match to TRBD1 covers 7 bases. The junction had 5 bases not matched to a gene; V was cut back by 10 bases and J by 0 bases. The V gene's germline CDR1 is MNHEY and CDR2 SVGAGI. The CDR3 covers 13 residues. As DNA, the CDR3 is TGTGCCACCACAGGGGCGGTGAACACTGAAGCTTTCTTT. Translated, it gives CATTGAVNTEAFF.

The chain combines TRBV23-1 with TRBJ1-1, with D maybe TRBD1 (6 bases). TRBV23-1 falls under the ORF class, with uncertain function. The CDR3 has 14 residues. V was pared by 9 bases and J by 0 bases, with 14 bases between. The CDR3 nucleotides read TGCGCCAGGGGTCTCACAGGGTTGAACACTGAAGCTTTCTTT. Amino acid sequence: CARGLTGLNTEAFF.

This rearrangement joins TRBV12-3 or TRBV12-4 to TRBJ1-2; TRBD1 aligns across 8 bases. The CDR3 has 13 residues. The V and J ends lost 7 bases and 8 bases, in that order; junction bases with no gene match: 9. CDR3 DNA sequence: TGTGCCAGCAACCCTACAGGGGGTCTCGGCTACACCTTC. This sequence encodes CASNPTGGLGYTF.

This clone was counted a single time. The chain links TRBV7-9 to TRBJ2-7, with 10 bases that match TRBD1. Germline trimming cut 6 bases from V and 5 bases from J; bases unmatched to any gene: 4. The germline V gene has CDR1 SEHNR and CDR2 FQNEAQ (reference sequence). This CDR3 contains 13 residues. CDR3 loop: CASRSGTGDEQYF. CDR3 nucleotide sequence: TGTGCCAGCAGGTCCGGGACAGGGGACGAGCAGTACTTC.

This chain joins TRBV5-5 and TRBJ1-5; D gene uncertain. The CDR3 totals 15 residues. Between the trimmed V and J ends, which lost 4 bases and 0 bases, there was a span of 11 bases. Germline V lookup: CDR1 SGHKS, CDR2 YYEKEE (reference sequence). The CDR3 DNA is TGTGCCAGCAGCCCTGTAGGAGATAGCAATCAGCCCCAGCATTTT. Translating it yields CASSPVGDSNQPQHF.

The chain is built from TRBV2 and TRBJ1-2; D unresolved. The CDR3 length is 12 residues. Germline assignment: CDR1 SNHLY and CDR2 FYNNEI. The V and J ends lost 5 bases and 4 bases respectively, with 8 bases between them. CDR3 in amino acids: CASSPEIYGYTF. In DNA form, the CDR3 reads TGTGCCAGCAGTCCGGAGATCTATGGCTACACCTTC.

The rearrangement uses TRBV2 and TRBJ2-7; possible D gene TRBD1, 6 bases. The germline V and J ends were trimmed by 8 bases and 2 bases, with 13 bases remaining between them. CDR1 is SNHLY and CDR2 is FYNNEI in the germline V gene. CDR3 length: 13 residues. CDR3 nucleotides: TGTGCCAGCCTACAGGGAAAACCCTACGAGCAGTACTTC. Translated: CASLQGKPYEQYF.

Written as DNA, the CDR3 is TGTGCCAGTTCATCACTAGCGGGGGGGGTAGATACGCAGTATTTT. It translates to CASSSLAGGVDTQYF. The gene calls are TRBV25-1 and TRBJ2-3, with 13 bases that match TRBD2. CDR1 is MGHDK, CDR2 SYGVNS, per germline. The CDR3 length is 15 residues. J lost 5 bases, V lost 9 bases, and 8 bases had no gene match.

The gene calls are TRBV6-1 and TRBJ1-2; D is perhaps TRBD1 (5 bases). V lost 1 base and J 2 bases, leaving 8 bases between the germline ends. CDR3 size: 14 residues. In germline, CDR1 is MNHNS, CDR2 SASEGT. The CDR3 region has the DNA TGTGCCAGCAGTGAAGTGGCAGGGAACTATGGCTACACCTTC. This codes for CASSEVAGNYGYTF.

V and J are TRBV4-3 and TRBJ2-1, with TRBD2 matching 8 bases. The CDR3 length is 17 residues. CDR1 is LGHNA and CDR2 is YSLEER in the germline V gene. The V and J ends lost 3 bases and 6 bases, in that order; junction bases with no gene match: 13. The CDR3 nucleotides read TGCGCCAGCAGCCACTCGTTGGCGGGGGGTGGGGGCAATGAGCAGTTCTTC. Translation gives CASSHSLAGGGGNEQFF.

The count of this clone is one. This chain connects TRBV5-6 to TRBJ2-7; no clear D. Deletions cut 0 bases from V and 3 bases from J, with 10 bases between. The CDR3 is 14 amino acids. Per germline, CDR1 SGHDT and CDR2 YYEEEE. The CDR3 is CASSLAGSSYEQYF. In DNA, the CDR3 is TGTGCCAGCAGCTTGGCGGGTTCGAGCTACGAGCAGTACTTC.

The J gene is TRBJ2-1, the V gene TRBV7-9, with a weak D call TRBD2 (6 bases). Germline V gene lookup returns CDR1 SEHNR and CDR2 FQNEAQ (reference sequence). Trimming left V 5 bases short and J 3 bases short, with 20 bases between. The CDR3 has 17 residues. The CDR3 loop reads CASSLAGPRGIYNEQFF. The CDR3 bases are TGTGCCAGCAGCCTCGCAGGACCGCGGGGTATCTACAATGAGCAGTTCTTC.

The rearrangement links TRBV4-1 to TRBJ1-3; 12 bases agree with TRBD1. Germline V gene sequence: CDR1 MGHRA, CDR2 YSYEKL. This CDR3 is built from 20 residues. V lost 4 bases and J lost 0; bases outside the gene matches: 13. As DNA, the CDR3 is TGCGCCAGCAGCCTCGTTCCGGGACAGGGGGCCCTAAGCTCTGGAAACACCATATATTTT. Translated, it gives CASSLVPGQGALSSGNTIYF.

The chain links TRBV7-3 to TRBJ2-1, with D maybe TRBD2 (5 bases). Between the trimmed V and J ends, which lost 2 bases and 5 bases, there was a span of 10 bases. Germline V gives CDR1 SGHTA, CDR2 FQGTGA. This CDR3 contains 14 residues. The CDR3 region has the DNA TGTGCCAGCAGCTTAGCCGGGGTCCACAATGAGCAGTTCTTC. Translating it yields CASSLAGVHNEQFF.